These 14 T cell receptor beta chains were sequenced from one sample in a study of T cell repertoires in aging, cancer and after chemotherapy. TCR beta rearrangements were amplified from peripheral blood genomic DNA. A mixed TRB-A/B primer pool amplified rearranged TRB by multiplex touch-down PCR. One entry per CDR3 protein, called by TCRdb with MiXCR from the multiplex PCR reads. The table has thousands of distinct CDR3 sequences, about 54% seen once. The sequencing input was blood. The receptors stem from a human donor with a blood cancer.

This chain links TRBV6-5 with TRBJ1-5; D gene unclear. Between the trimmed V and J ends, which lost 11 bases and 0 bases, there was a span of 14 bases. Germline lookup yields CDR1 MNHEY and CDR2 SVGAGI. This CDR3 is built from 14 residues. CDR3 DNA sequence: TGTGCCGCCGGAAGACGACATAGCAATCAGCCCCAGCATTTT. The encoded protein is CAAGRRHSNQPQHF.

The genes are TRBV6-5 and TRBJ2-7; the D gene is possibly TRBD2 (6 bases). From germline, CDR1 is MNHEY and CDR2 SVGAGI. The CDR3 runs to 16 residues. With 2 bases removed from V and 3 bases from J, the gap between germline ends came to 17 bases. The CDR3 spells CASSYQQGLRLYEQYF. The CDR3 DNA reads TGTGCCAGCAGTTACCAGCAGGGACTCCGGCTCTACGAGCAGTACTTC.

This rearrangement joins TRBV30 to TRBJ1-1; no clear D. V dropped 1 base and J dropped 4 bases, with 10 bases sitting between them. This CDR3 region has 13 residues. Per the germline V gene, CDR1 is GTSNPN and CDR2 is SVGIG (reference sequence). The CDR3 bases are TGTGCCTGGAGTGCCCCTTCGGGCACTGAAGCTTTCTTT. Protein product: CAWSAPSGTEAFF.

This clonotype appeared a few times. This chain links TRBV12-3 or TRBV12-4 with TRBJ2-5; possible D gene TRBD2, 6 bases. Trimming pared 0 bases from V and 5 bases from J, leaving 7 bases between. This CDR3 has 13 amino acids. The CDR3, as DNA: TGTGCCAGCAGTTTAGCTGGGAGGGAGACCCAGTACTTC. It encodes CASSLAGRETQYF.

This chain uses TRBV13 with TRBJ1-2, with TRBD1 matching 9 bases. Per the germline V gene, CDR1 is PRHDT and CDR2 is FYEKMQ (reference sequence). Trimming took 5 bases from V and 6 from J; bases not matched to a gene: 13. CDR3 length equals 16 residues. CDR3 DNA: TGTGCCAGCAGCCCTGGGACGGGACAGGGATATCATGGCTACACCTTC. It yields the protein CASSPGTGQGYHGYTF.

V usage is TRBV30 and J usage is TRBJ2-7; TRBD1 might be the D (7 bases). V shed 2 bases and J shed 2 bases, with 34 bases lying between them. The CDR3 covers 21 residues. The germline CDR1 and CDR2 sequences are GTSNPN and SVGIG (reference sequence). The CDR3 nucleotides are TGTGCCTGGAGTCGCGGTCTCTGGGGGGTTAAAAACAGGGGCTACCCCTACGAGCAGTACTTC. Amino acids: CAWSRGLWGVKNRGYPYEQYF.

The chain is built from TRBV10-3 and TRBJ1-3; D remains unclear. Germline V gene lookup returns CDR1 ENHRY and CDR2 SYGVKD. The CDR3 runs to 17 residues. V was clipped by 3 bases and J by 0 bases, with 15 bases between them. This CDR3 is CAISDIERGASGNTIYF. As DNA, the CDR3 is TGTGCCATCAGTGATATTGAGAGAGGAGCCTCTGGAAACACCATATATTTT.

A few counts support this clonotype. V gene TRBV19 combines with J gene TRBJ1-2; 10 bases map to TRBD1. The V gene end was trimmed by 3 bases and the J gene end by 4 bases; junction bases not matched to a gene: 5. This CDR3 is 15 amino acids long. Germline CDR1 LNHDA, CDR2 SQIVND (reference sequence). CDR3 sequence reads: CASSIGTGAGYGYTF. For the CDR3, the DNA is TGTGCCAGTAGTATTGGGACAGGGGCCGGCTATGGCTACACCTTC.

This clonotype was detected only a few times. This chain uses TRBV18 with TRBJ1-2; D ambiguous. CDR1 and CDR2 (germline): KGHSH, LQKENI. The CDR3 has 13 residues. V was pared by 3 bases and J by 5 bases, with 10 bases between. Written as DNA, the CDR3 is TGTGCCAGCTCACCTGCATCGGGGTATGGCTACACCTTC. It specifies CASSPASGYGYTF.

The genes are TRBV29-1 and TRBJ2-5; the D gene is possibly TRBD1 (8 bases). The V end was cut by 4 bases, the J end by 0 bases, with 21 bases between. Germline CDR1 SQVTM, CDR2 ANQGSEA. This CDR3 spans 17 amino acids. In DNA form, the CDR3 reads TGCAGCGTTGGAGGGGCTTGGACAGGGAGGGACCAAGAGACCCAGTACTTC. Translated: CSVGGAWTGRDQETQYF. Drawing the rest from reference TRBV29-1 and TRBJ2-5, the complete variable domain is SAVISQKPSRDICQRGTSLTIQCQVDSQVTMMFWYRQQPGQSLTLIATANQGSEATYESGFVIDKFPISRPNLTFSTLTVSNMSPEDSSIYLCSVGGAWTGRDQETQYFGPGTRLLVL.

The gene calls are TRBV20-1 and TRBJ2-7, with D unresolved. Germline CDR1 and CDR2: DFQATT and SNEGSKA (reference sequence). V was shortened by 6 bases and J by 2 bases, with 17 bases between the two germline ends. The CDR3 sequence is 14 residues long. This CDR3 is CSATRPTTPYEQYF. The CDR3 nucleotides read TGCAGTGCAACTCGGCCCACAACCCCCTACGAGCAGTACTTC.

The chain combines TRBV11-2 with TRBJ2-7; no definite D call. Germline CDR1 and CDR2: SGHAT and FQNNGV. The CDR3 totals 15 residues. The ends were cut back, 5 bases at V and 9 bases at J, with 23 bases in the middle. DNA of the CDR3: TGTGCCAGCAGCCCGCTCTTCCGTGACACTTTAAGGCAGTACTTC. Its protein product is CASSPLFRDTLRQYF.

In nucleotides, the CDR3 is TGCAGTGCTAGGTCCTTTTGGGACTACAATGAGCAGTTCTTC. Encoded protein: CSARSFWDYNEQFF. The chain combines TRBV20-1 with TRBJ2-1; D not certain. Trimming removed 3 bases from V and 3 bases from J, with 12 bases in between. This CDR3 has 14 residues. Germline lookup yields CDR1 DFQATT and CDR2 SNEGSKA (reference sequence).

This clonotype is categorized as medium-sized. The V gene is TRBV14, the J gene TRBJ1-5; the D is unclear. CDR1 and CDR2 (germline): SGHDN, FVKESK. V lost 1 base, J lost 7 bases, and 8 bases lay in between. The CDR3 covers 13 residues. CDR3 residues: CASSQALSQPQHF. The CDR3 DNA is TGTGCCAGCAGCCAAGCACTCTCCCAGCCCCAGCATTTT. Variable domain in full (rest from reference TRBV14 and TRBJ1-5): EAGVTQFPSHSVIEKGQTVTLRCDPISGHDNLYWYRRVMGKEIKFLLHFVKESKQDESGMPNNRFLAERTGGTYSTLKVQPAELEDSGVYFCASSQALSQPQHFGDGTRLSIL.